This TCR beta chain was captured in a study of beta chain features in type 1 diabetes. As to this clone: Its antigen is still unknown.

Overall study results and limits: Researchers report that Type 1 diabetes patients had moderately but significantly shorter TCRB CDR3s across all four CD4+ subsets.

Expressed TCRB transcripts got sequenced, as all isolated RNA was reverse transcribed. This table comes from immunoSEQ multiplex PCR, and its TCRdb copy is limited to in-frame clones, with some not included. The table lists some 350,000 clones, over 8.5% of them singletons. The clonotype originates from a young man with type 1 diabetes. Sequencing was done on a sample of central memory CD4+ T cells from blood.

Here the CDR3 reads CASSPLGRNEQFF. The CDR3 nucleotides read TGTGCCAGCTCACCCCTGGGGCGAAATGAGCAGTTCTTC. The chain uses TRBV18 and TRBJ2-1, with D perhaps matching TRBD1 (5 bases). The CDR3 sequence is 13 residues long. The V gene lost 3 bases and the J gene lost 7 bases, with 10 bases spanning the gap. CDR1 is KGHSH, CDR2 LQKENI, per germline.